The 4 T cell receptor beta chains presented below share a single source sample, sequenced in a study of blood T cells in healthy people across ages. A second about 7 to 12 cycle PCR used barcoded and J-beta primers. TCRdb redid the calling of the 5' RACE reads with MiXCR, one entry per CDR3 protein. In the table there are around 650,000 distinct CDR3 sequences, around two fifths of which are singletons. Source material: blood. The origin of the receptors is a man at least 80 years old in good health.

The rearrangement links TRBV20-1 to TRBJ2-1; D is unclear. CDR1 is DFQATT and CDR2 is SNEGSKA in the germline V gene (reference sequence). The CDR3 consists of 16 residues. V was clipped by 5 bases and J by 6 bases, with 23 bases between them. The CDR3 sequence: CSAPSQGWTVGNEQFF. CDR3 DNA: TGCAGTGCTCCGTCACAAGGATGGACCGTCGGCAATGAGCAGTTCTTC.

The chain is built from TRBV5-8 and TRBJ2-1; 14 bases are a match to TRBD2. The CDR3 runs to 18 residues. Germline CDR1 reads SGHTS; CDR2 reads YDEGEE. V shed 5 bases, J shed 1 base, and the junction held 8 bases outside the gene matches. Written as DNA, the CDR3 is TGTGCCAGCAGGCCGGGACTAGCGGGAGTTGTTTCCTACAATGAGCAGTTCTTC. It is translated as CASRPGLAGVVSYNEQFF.

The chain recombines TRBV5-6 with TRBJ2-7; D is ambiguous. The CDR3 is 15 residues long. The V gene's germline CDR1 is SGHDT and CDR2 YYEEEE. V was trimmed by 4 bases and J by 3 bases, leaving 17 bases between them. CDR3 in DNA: TGTGCCAGCAGCCCTTATATCATGACCATCTACGAGCAGTACTTC. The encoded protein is CASSPYIMTIYEQYF.

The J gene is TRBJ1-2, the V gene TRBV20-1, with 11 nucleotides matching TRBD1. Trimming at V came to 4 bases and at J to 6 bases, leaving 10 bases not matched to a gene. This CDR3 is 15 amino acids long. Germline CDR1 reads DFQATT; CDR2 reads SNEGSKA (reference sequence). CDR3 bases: TGCAGTGCTACCCCAGGACAGGGGGCTAGGGATGGCTACACCTTC. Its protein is CSATPGQGARDGYTF.